Included here is one TCR beta chain sequence, with context. The sample is drawn from a study of blood T cell repertoires in COVID-19. Across the whole study: From the United States, Italy and Spain came samples of acute and convalescent COVID-19. T cells, B-cell-depleted T cells, or PBMCs provided the cDNA or gDNA that served as material.

Per the original methods: Researchers report that nucleated cell counts were estimated from reference gene primer amplification. Assay: immunoSEQ multiplex PCR; the TCRdb copy retains only in-frame clones and omits some. V, J and clone size are taken as reported in that table, and D and trimming were inferred from the DNA itself. The sample gives 86,000 or so clones, about 95% of which show up once; roughly 4% is in the top ten. This receptor was identified in a human donor with active COVID-19. The donor label of this sample is uncertain. Sequencing input: peripheral blood.

For the CDR3, the DNA is TGTGCCAGTAGTAGTGGCACCGCCTACGAGCAGTACTTC. Amino acid sequence: CASSSGTAYEQYF. This rearrangement joins TRBV19 to TRBJ2-7; the D is unclear. V was pared by 4 bases and J by 2 bases, with 9 bases between. The CDR3 runs 13 residues. Per the germline V gene, CDR1 is LNHDA and CDR2 is SQIVND (reference sequence).